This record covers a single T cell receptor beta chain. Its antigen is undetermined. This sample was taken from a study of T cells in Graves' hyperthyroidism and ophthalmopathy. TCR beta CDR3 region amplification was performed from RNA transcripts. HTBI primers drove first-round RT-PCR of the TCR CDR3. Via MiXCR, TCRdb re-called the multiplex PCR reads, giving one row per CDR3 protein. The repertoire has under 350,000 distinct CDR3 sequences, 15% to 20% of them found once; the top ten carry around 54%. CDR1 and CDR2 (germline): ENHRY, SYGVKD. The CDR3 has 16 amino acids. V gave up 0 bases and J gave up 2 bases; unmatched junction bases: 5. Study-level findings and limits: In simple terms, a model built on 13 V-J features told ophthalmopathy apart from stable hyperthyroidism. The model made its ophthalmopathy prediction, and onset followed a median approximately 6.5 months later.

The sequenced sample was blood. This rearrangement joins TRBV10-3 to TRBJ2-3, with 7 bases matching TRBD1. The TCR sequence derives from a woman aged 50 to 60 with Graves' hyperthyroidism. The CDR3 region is CAISESRGLSTDTQYF. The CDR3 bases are TGTGCCATCAGTGAGTCAAGGGGGCTCTCCACAGATACGCAGTATTTT.